The present entry profiles one T cell receptor (beta chain) with its context. In the authors' methods: Estimation of nucleated cell counts was performed using reference gene primer amplification. Generated by immunoSEQ multiplex PCR, the TCRdb table keeps only in-frame clones and is missing some. V and J calls and clone size are those listed in that table; D and trimming were worked out from the DNA. The table lists about 120,000 clones, about 74% of them singletons, with over 6.5% in the top ten. This entry is derived from a study of blood T cell repertoires in COVID-19. Turning to the study itself: Material from acute and convalescent COVID-19 was sourced from the United States, Italy and Spain. The cDNA or gDNA used as material had been derived from T cells, B-cell-depleted T cells, or PBMCs.

Germline V gives CDR1 SGHNT, CDR2 YENEEA. The length of the CDR3 is 15 residues. The V end lost 0 bases, the J end lost 9 bases, and 15 bases lay between the germline ends. The TCR originated in a human donor in a cohort sampled during active COVID-19. The chain carries TRBV11-3 and TRBJ2-1; tentatively, D is TRBD2 (5 bases). The source material was peripheral blood. Written as DNA, the CDR3 is TGTGCCAGCAGCTTAGAGGACTGGGAGAACGGTGAGCAGTTCTTC. This codes for CASSLEDWENGEQFF.